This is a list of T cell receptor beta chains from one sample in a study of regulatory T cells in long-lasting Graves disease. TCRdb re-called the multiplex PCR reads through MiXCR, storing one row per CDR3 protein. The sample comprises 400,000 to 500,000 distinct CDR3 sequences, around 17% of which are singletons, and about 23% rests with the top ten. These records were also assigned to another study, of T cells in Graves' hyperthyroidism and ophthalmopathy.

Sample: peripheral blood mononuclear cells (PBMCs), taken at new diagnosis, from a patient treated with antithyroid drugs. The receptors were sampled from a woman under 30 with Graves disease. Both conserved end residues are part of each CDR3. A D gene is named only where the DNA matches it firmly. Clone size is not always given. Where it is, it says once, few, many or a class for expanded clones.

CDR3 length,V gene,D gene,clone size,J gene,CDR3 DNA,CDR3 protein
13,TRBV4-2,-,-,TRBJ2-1,TGTGCCAGCAGCCAAGACAGGGGCGATGAGCAGTTCTTC,CASSQDRGDEQFF
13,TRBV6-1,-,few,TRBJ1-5,TGTGCCAGCAGGGAACAGGCGAATCAGCCCCAGCATTTT,CASREQANQPQHF
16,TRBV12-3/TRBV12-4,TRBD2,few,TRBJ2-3,TGTGCCAGCAGTTTTAGCCTAGCGGGAGGATTGGATACGCAGTATTTT,CASSFSLAGGLDTQYF
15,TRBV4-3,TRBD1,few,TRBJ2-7,TGCGCCAGCAGCCATTCCTGGACAGGAACCTACGAGCAGTACTTC,CASSHSWTGTYEQYF
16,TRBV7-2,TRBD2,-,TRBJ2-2,TGTGCCAGCAGCCCCCGGACTAGCGGTTTCACCGGGGAGCTGTTTTTT,CASSPRTSGFTGELFF
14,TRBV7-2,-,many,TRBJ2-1,TGTGCCAGCAGCACCCGGGAGAGGGTGAATGAGCAGTTCTTC,CASSTRERVNEQFF
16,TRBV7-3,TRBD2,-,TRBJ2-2,TGTGCCAGCAGGCCTTTAGTTAGCGGGAGCACCGGGGAGCTGTTTTTT,CASRPLVSGSTGELFF
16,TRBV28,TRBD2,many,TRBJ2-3,TGTGCCAGCAACCAGAGCGGGAGAGTGAGCACAGATACGCAGTATTTT,CASNQSGRVSTDTQYF
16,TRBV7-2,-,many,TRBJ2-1,TGTGCCAGCAGCTTAGGAGGGGAGAGTTCCTACAATGAGCAGTTCTTC,CASSLGGESSYNEQFF
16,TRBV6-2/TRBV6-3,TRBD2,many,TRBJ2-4,TGTGCCAGCAGTTACTCCAATGCGGGAGGGCGGAACATTCAGTACTTC,CASSYSNAGGRNIQYF
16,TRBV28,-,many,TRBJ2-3,TGTGCCAGCAGTTTTTTGGGGCAGGCTGGCACAGATACGCAGTATTTT,CASSFLGQAGTDTQYF
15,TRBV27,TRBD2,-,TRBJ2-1,TGTGCCAGTACGGGACTAGATCCTTCCTACAATGAGCAGTTCTTC,CASTGLDPSYNEQFF
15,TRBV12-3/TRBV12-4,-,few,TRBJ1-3,TGTGCCAGCAGTCCACAGGATCACTCTGGAAACACCATATATTTT,CASSPQDHSGNTIYF
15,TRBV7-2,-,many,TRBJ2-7,TGTGCCAGCAGTCAAGCCCGGGGAAGCTCCTACGAGCAGTACTTC,CASSQARGSSYEQYF
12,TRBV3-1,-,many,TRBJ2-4,TGTGCCAGCAGCCCCGGGTTGAACATTCAGTACTTC,CASSPGLNIQYF
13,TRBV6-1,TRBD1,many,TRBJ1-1,TGTGCCAGCAGCGGGAACAGGGGTGGAAAAGCTTTCTTT,CASSGNRGGKAFF
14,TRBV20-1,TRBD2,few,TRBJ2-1,TGCAGTGCTGCAGCGGGAAATTCCCACAATGAGCAGTTCTTC,CSAAAGNSHNEQFF
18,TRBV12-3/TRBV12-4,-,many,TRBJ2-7,TGTGCCAGCAGTTTGGTTGGGTCGGGGGTCATCTTCTCCTACGAGCAGTACTTC,CASSLVGSGVIFSYEQYF
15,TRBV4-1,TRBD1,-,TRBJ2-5,TGCGCCAGCAGCCGATCCGGGACAGACAAAGAGACCCAGTACTTC,CASSRSGTDKETQYF
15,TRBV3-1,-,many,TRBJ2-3,TGTGCCAGCAGCCAGCAGGGAGCCCGCACAGATACGCAGTATTTT,CASSQQGARTDTQYF
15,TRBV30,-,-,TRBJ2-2,TGTGCCTGGAGTGTACGGGGGATTAACACCGGGGAGCTGTTTTTT,CAWSVRGINTGELFF
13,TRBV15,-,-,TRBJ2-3,TGTGCCACCAGCAGGGGGCCAAGGGATACGCAGTATTTT,CATSRGPRDTQYF
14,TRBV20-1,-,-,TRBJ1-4,TGCAGTGCTAACCTATTCGGGGTTAATGAAAAACTGTTTTTT,CSANLFGVNEKLFF
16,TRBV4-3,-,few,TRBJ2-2,TGCGCCAGCAGCCAAGCTGCAGGGGAGGATGTCGGGGAGCTGTTTTTT,CASSQAAGEDVGELFF
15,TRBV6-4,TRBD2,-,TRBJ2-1,TGTGCCAGCAGTGAAGCTAGCGGGAGTGGTAATGAGCAGTTCTTC,CASSEASGSGNEQFF
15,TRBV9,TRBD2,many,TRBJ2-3,TGTGCCAGCAGCGCCACCCTAGCGGGAGTGGATACGCAGTATTTT,CASSATLAGVDTQYF
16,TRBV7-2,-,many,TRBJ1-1,TGTGCCAGCAGCTCAGAGGTTAGGGGGGCAGACACTGAAGCTTTCTTT,CASSSEVRGADTEAFF
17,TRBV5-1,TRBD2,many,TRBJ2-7,TGCGCCAGCAGCTTGAGCGGGGGCATAGCGGGAGCCTACGAGCAGTACTTC,CASSLSGGIAGAYEQYF
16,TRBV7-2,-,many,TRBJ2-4,TGTGCCAGCAGCCTCCAGGGCGGTAGGGCCAAAAACATTCAGTACTTC,CASSLQGGRAKNIQYF
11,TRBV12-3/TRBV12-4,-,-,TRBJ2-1,TGTGCCAGCAGAGAGTTGGGTGAGCAGTTCTTC,CASRELGEQFF
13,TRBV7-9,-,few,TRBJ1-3,TGTGCCAGCAGCCCCGGCCAGACAAACACCATATATTTT,CASSPGQTNTIYF
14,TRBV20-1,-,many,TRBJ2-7,TGCAGTGCTCCTCATCGGGCGGAGGGCTACGAGCAGTACTTC,CSAPHRAEGYEQYF
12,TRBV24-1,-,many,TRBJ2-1,TGTGCCACCAGTGTGGGCTACAATGAGCAGTTCTTC,CATSVGYNEQFF
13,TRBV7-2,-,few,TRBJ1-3,TGTGCCAGCAGCGCCCTTTCTGGAAACACCATATATTTT,CASSALSGNTIYF
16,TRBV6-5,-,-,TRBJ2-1,TGTGCCAGCAGTTACTCGGCGCAGGGGAAGTACAATGAGCAGTTCTTC,CASSYSAQGKYNEQFF
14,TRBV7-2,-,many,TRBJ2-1,TGTGCCAGCAGCTTAGGGGACCCCCACAATGAGCAGTTCTTC,CASSLGDPHNEQFF
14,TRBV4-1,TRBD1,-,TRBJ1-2,TGCGCCAGCAGCCAAACAGGGGGCACCTATGGCTACACCTTC,CASSQTGGTYGYTF